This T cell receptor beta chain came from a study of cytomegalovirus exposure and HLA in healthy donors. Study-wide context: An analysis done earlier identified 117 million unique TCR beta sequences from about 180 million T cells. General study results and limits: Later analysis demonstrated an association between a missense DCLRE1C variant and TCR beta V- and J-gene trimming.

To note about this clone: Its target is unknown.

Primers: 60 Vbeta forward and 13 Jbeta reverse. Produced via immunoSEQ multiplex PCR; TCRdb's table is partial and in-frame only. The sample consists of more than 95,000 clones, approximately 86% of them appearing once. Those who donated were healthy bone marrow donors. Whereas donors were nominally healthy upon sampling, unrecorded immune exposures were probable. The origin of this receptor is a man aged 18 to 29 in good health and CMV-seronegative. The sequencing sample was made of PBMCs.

The CDR3 nucleotides are TGTGCCAGCAGTTATAGCCTAGCGGGCTCCTACGAGCAGTACTTC. The encoded protein is CASSYSLAGSYEQYF. This rearrangement joins TRBV6-5 to TRBJ2-7; 8 bases are shared with TRBD2. Trimming cost V 3 bases and J 0 bases; bases outside gene matches: 4. Germline V gene sequence: CDR1 MNHEY, CDR2 SVGAGI. The CDR3 is made up of 15 amino acids.